The 12 T cell receptor beta chains below come from one sample, sequenced in a study of cytomegalovirus exposure and HLA in healthy donors. Use of 60 Vbeta and 13 Jbeta primers characterized the PCR. Clones were sequenced by immunoSEQ multiplex PCR, and TCRdb holds only the in-frame ones, with some missing. The sample gives over 100,000 clones, roughly 71% of which show up once; 1.3% to 1.5% is in the top ten. The material sequenced was PBMCs. The receptor set was obtained from a woman aged 40 to 55 in good health and CMV-seronegative.

A few counts support this clone. The chain combines TRBV7-8 with TRBJ2-3; TRBD1 matches at 8 bases. This CDR3 has 14 residues. The ends lost 1 base at V and 4 bases at J; junction bases unmatched: 1. Germline values: CDR1 SGHVS, CDR2 FQNEAQ. CDR3: CASSLVQGADTQYF. DNA of the CDR3: TGTGCCAGCAGCTTAGTACAGGGGGCAGATACGCAGTATTTT.

Here the CDR3 reads CASSIDLWVRGYNEQFF. The CDR3 bases are TGTGCCAGTAGTATAGATCTCTGGGTAAGAGGCTACAATGAGCAGTTCTTC. The chain carries TRBV19 and TRBJ2-1, with no clear D. The length of the CDR3 is 17 residues. With 0 bases removed from V and 3 bases from J, the gap between germline ends came to 15 bases. Germline lookup yields CDR1 LNHDA and CDR2 SQIVND (reference sequence).

The chain uses TRBV27 and TRBJ2-1; TRBD2 might be the D (6 bases). The germline CDR1 and CDR2 sequences are MNHEY and SMNVEV (reference sequence). The CDR3 covers 15 residues. Trimming cost V 0 bases and J 0 bases, with 6 bases left between them. In DNA, the CDR3 is TGTGCCAGCAGTTTATCCGGGAGCTCCTACAATGAGCAGTTCTTC. Its protein product is CASSLSGSSYNEQFF.

The chain combines TRBV7-2 with TRBJ2-5, with D tentatively TRBD1 (5 bases). V was trimmed by 5 bases and J by 5 bases, leaving 12 bases between them. CDR1 is SGHTA, CDR2 FQGNSA, per germline. The CDR3 has 13 amino acids. The CDR3 sequence: CASSRSTAETQYF. The CDR3 DNA is TGTGCCAGCAGCCGCTCGACAGCGGAGACCCAGTACTTC.

The sample holds a few counts of this clone. J is TRBJ1-6 and V is TRBV4-3; weak D call: TRBD1 (6 bases). Germline assignment: CDR1 LGHNA and CDR2 YSLEER. V was clipped by 0 bases and J by 10 bases, with 22 bases between them. The length of the CDR3 is 18 residues. DNA for the CDR3: TGCGCCAGCAGCCAAGATCCGCCACAGGGTCCCTTAGGCTCACCCCTCCACTTT. Amino acid sequence: CASSQDPPQGPLGSPLHF.

Here the CDR3 DNA reads TGTGCCAGCAGCCCGTCCGACAGGCTATATGGCTACACCTTC. Translating gives CASSPSDRLYGYTF. The chain combines TRBV7-9 with TRBJ1-2; a weak D match, TRBD1 (6 bases). The V gene lost 5 bases and the J gene lost 5 bases, with 15 bases spanning the gap. The CDR3 extends over 14 amino acids. Germline V gene lookup returns CDR1 SEHNR and CDR2 FQNEAQ (reference sequence).

V usage is TRBV7-2 and J usage is TRBJ2-7, with D maybe TRBD2 (5 bases). V shed 5 bases and J shed 6 bases, with 17 bases lying between them. This CDR3 is built from 14 residues. Germline assignment: CDR1 SGHTA and CDR2 FQGNSA. CDR3 bases: TGTGCCAGCAGCCCCCAGAGCGGATTCGTCGAGCAGTACTTC. Encoded protein: CASSPQSGFVEQYF.

On this clone itself: Other DNA sequences in this sample translate to the same CDR3. This chain uses TRBV19 with TRBJ2-7; 13 bases fit TRBD2. This CDR3 has 15 amino acids. Germline trimming cut 5 bases from V and 3 bases from J; bases unmatched to any gene: 4. Per germline, CDR1 LNHDA and CDR2 SQIVND (reference sequence). CDR3: CASSPRTSGGYEQYF. DNA of the CDR3: TGTGCCAGTAGTCCACGGACTAGCGGGGGCTACGAGCAGTACTTC.

The chain links TRBV29-1 to TRBJ2-5; 11 bases line up with TRBD1. The CDR3 has 13 amino acids. CDR1 SQVTM and CDR2 ANQGSEA come from the germline V gene. V shed 4 bases, J shed 2 bases, and the junction held 0 bases outside the gene matches. The CDR3 coding sequence is TGCAGCGTTGGGGACAGGGGGCAAGAGACCCAGTACTTC. Its protein product is CSVGDRGQETQYF.

This clone was picked up one time. The chain employs TRBV19 and TRBJ2-7; 8 bases fit TRBD2. The CDR3 is 13 amino acids. Losses at the gene ends were 5 bases for V and 6 bases for J; bases not matched to a gene: 6. Looked up from germline, CDR1 is LNHDA and CDR2 is SQIVND (reference sequence). The CDR3 DNA sequence: TGTGCCAGTAGTCCTCGGGGGGGCGTCGAGCAGTACTTC. Protein sequence: CASSPRGGVEQYF.

V is TRBV7-2 and J is TRBJ2-7; 9 nucleotides line up with TRBD2. This CDR3 is 13 amino acids long. Unmatched junction bases numbered 3, after V lost 5 bases and J lost 4 bases. Germline CDR1 SGHTA, CDR2 FQGNSA. The CDR3 DNA is TGTGCCAGCAGCCGTAGCGGGGGTTACGAGCAGTACTTC. Amino acids: CASSRSGGYEQYF.

The chain carries TRBV13 and TRBJ1-2; TRBD1 matches 7 bases. Germline V CDR1 and CDR2: PRHDT, FYEKMQ (reference sequence). The CDR3 covers 15 residues. With V trimmed by 5 bases and J by 4 bases, 10 bases remained unmatched. CDR3 region: CASSLGQEGGYGYTF. CDR3 in DNA: TGTGCCAGCAGCCTCGGACAGGAGGGAGGCTATGGCTACACCTTC.